This TCR beta chain was captured by sequencing in a study of identical twins. Study-level findings and limits: Cord blood beta clonotypes present at high abundance carried fewer insertions; no such pattern appeared in memory repertoires. Twin pairs' shared out-of-frame alpha sequences were enriched in low generation probability. Twin sharing of out-of-frame TCR alpha was underestimated by models in monozygotic pairs.

As to this clonotype: The antigen is not known.

This CDR3 comprises 16 residues. Trimming removed 7 bases from V and 1 base from J; junction bases left unmatched: 8. Germline values: CDR1 LNHDA, CDR2 SQIVND (reference sequence). Addition of a universal primer site occurred through template switching, and cDNA carried unique molecular identifiers. A single record per CDR3 protein comes from TCRdb applying MiXCR to the 5' RACE reads. This repertoire shows 1,800,000 or so distinct CDR3 sequences, less than 35% found once; its top ten account for approximately 0.25%. The sequenced sample consisted of cord blood. This receptor was obtained from a newborn girl in good health. This chain connects TRBV19 to TRBJ1-1; TRBD1 agrees at 11 bases. The CDR3 loop is CASILDGQGANTEAFF. The CDR3 bases are TGTGCCAGTATCCTCGATGGACAGGGGGCGAACACTGAAGCTTTCTTT.